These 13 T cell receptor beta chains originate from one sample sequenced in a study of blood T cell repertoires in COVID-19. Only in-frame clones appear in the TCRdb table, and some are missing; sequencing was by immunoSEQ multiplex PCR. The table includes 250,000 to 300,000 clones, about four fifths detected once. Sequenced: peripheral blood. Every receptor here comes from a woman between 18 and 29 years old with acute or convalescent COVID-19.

CDR3 residues: CASSERDRGFSNEKLFF. The CDR3 nucleotides read TGTGCCAGCAGCGAAAGGGACAGGGGTTTCAGTAATGAAAAACTGTTTTTT. The chain employs TRBV21-1 and TRBJ1-4; TRBD1 was called by the table and not checked on the DNA. TRBV21-1 is labeled a pseudogene. The CDR3 loop spans 17 amino acids.

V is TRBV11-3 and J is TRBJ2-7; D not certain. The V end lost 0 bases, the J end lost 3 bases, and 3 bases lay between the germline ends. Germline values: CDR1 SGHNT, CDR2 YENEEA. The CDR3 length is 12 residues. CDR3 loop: CASSLDGYEQYF. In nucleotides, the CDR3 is TGTGCCAGCAGCTTAGACGGCTACGAGCAGTACTTC.

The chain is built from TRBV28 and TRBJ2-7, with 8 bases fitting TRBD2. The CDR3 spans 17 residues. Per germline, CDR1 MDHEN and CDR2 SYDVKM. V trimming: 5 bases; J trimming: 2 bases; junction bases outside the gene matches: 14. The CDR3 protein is CASSDMALLADPYEQYF. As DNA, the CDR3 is TGTGCCAGCAGTGACATGGCCTTACTAGCGGACCCCTACGAGCAGTACTTC.

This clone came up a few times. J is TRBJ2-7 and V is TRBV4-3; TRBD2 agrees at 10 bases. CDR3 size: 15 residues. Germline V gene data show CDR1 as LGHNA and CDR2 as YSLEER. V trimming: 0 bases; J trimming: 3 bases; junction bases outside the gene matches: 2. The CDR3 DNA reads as TGCGCCAGCAGCCAAGAGTGGACTAGCGGCTACGAGCAGTACTTC. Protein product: CASSQEWTSGYEQYF.

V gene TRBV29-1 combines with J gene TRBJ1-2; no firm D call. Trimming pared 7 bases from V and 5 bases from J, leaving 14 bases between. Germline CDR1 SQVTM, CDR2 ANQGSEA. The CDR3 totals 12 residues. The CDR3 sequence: CSDREGVYGYTF. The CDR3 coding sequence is TGCAGCGACCGTGAGGGCGTTTATGGCTACACCTTC.

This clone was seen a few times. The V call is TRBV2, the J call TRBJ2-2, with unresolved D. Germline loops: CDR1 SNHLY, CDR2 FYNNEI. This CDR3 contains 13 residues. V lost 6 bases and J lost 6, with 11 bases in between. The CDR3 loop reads CASRRELPGELFF. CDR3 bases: TGTGCCAGCAGACGTGAGTTGCCCGGGGAGCTGTTTTTT.

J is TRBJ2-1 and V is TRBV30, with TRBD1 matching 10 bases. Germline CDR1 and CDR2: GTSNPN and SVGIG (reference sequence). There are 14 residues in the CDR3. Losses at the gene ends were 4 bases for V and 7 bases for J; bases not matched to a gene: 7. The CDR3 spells CAWTWDRGNNEQFF. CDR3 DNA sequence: TGTGCCTGGACCTGGGACAGGGGTAATAATGAGCAGTTCTTC. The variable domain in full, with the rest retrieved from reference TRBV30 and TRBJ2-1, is SQTIHQWPATLVQPVGSPLSLECTVEGTSNPNLYWYRQAAGRGLQLLFYSVGIGQISSEVPQNLSASRPQDRQFILSSKKLLLSDSGFYLCAWTWDRGNNEQFFGPGTRLTVL.

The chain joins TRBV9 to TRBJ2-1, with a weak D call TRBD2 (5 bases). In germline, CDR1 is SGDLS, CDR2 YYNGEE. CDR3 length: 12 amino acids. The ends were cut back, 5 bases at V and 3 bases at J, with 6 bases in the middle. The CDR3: CASRGDYNEQFF. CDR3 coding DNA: TGTGCCAGCAGGGGAGACTACAATGAGCAGTTCTTC. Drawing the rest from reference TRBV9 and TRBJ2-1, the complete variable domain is DSGVTQTPKHLITATGQRVTLRCSPRSGDLSVYWYQQSLDQGLQFLIQYYNGEERAKGNILERFSAQQFPDLHSELNLSSLELGDSALYFCASRGDYNEQFFGPGTRLTVL.

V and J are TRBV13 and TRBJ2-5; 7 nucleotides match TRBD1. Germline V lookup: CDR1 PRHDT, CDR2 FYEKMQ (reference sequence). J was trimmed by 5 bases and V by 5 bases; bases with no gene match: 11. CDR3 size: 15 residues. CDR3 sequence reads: CASSAQPGQSETQYF. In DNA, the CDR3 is TGTGCCAGCAGCGCCCAGCCGGGACAGTCCGAGACCCAGTACTTC.

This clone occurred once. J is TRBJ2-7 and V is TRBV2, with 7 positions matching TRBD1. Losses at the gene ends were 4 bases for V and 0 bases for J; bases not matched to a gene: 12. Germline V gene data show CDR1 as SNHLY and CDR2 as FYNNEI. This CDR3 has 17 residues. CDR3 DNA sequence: TGTGCCAGCAGTGTGAAGGGGGCAGGGTTCCCCTCCTACGAGCAGTACTTC. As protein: CASSVKGAGFPSYEQYF.

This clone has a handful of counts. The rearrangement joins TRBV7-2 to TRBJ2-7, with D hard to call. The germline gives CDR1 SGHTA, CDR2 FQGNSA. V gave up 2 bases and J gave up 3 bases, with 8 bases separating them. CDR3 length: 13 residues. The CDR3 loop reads CASSLKENYEQYF. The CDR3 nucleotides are TGTGCCAGCAGCTTAAAGGAGAACTACGAGCAGTACTTC.

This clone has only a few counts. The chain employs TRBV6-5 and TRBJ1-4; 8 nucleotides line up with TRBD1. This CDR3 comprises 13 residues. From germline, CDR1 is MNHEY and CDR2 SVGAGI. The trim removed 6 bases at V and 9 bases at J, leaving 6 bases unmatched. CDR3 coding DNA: TGTGCCAGCAGGACAGGGGATGGGAAAAAACTGTTTTTT. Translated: CASRTGDGKKLFF.

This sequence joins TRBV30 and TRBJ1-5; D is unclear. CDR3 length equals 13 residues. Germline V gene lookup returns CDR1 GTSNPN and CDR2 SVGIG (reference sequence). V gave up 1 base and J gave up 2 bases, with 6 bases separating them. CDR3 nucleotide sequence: TGTGCCTGGAGTGGCGGGCGCAATCAGCCCCAGCATTTT. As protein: CAWSGGRNQPQHF.